The clone carrying this TCR beta chain was seen repeatedly, ten times or more. Its antigen is currently unknown. These data are taken from a study of metastatic and nonmetastatic thyroid tumors. Study overall: It was across blood and tumor or nodule tissue from malignant and benign thyroid patients that repertoires were compared.

As handled by the study authors: The authors used CDR3 differences across clinicopathological groups to build a distant-metastasis classifier for papillary thyroid cancer. Via MiXCR, TCRdb re-called the PCR reads. The V and J calls here are based on TCRdb, not the publication. The sample lists about 34,000 clones, about 15% seen once, with roughly 7% in the top ten. The study, taken as a whole, reports: Versus benign nodules, malignant thyroid tumors reportedly had significantly higher TCR beta diversity, in blood and tumor.

All patients were treatment-naive before thyroid surgery. V lost 2 bases to trimming and J lost 6 bases, with 12 bases between them. Looked up from germline, CDR1 is MNHEY and CDR2 is SMNVEV (reference sequence). The CDR3 extends over 14 amino acids. This TCR was recovered from a female donor with papillary thyroid cancer or a benign thyroid nodule (not recorded which). Some clones in this sample may be carry-over from other donors' samples. The sequenced sample consisted of blood. The chain joins TRBV27 to TRBJ2-3; D not certain. The CDR3 bases are TGTGCCAGCAGTTTAGGCCAGTTTTCTGATACGCAGTATTTT. Its translation: CASSLGQFSDTQYF.